The source of this T cell receptor (beta chain) is a study of blood T cell repertoires in COVID-19. In the authors' methods: Reference gene primer amplification gave estimated nucleated cell counts. Sequencing used immunoSEQ multiplex PCR; TCRdb keeps in-frame clones, though not all of them. The V and J calls and clone size come from that table; D and trimming were worked out from the DNA. The sample contains fewer than 300,000 clones, roughly 85% of which appear only once. Sequenced: peripheral blood. This TCR derives from a man in his fifties or sixties with active or convalescent COVID-19.

The CDR3 nucleotides read TGTGCCAGCGGACCGAGGGGCACAGATACGCAGTATTTT. It specifies CASGPRGTDTQYF. This rearrangement joins TRBV27 to TRBJ2-3, with a weak D call TRBD2 (5 bases). The CDR3 consists of 13 residues. Trimming took off 8 bases at V and 1 base at J, with 10 bases between the two ends. From germline, CDR1 is MNHEY and CDR2 SMNVEV (reference sequence).